These 32 T cell receptor beta chains were all obtained from the same sample, sequenced in a study of PD-L1 blockade in urothelial cancer. Measured with immunoSEQ multiplex PCR; TCRdb has only the in-frame clones, and not every one. The repertoire holds about 30,000 clones, roughly nine tenths seen once, with about 7.8% in the top ten. Time point described: peripheral blood 6 weeks after treatment start. The sample was PBMCs, taken around atezolizumab (anti-PD-L1) treatment. All receptors come from a man aged 80 or over with urothelial cancer.

In this sample, this clone is medium-sized. The CDR3 region is CASSLDPSGSADTQYF. The CDR3 DNA reads as TGTGCCAGCAGCTTAGATCCTAGCGGGAGCGCAGATACGCAGTATTTT. The rearrangement joins TRBV7-6 to TRBJ2-3; the match to TRBD2 covers 10 bases. The germline V gene has CDR1 SGHVS and CDR2 FNYEAQ. The V gene end was trimmed by 1 base and the J gene end by 4 bases; junction bases not matched to a gene: 5. The CDR3 spans 16 residues.

This rearrangement joins TRBV5-4 to TRBJ2-3, with no clear D. Between the trimmed V and J ends, which lost 0 bases and 5 bases, there was a span of 7 bases. The germline gives CDR1 SGHNT, CDR2 YYREEE (reference sequence). This CDR3 has 13 amino acids. The CDR3 sequence is CASSLEGGDTQYF. The CDR3 DNA reads TGTGCCAGCAGCTTGGAAGGCGGAGATACGCAGTATTTT.

In its sample, this clone was seen once. V and J are TRBV5-1 and TRBJ2-5, with TRBD2 identical over 11 bases. This CDR3 contains 16 residues. The V gene end was trimmed by 2 bases and the J gene end by 2 bases; junction bases not matched to a gene: 5. Looked up from germline, CDR1 is SGHRS and CDR2 is YFSETQ. CDR3 sequence: CASSFRLAGLQETQYF. The CDR3 coding sequence is TGCGCCAGCAGCTTCCGACTAGCGGGGCTACAAGAGACCCAGTACTTC.

This sequence joins TRBV4-1 and TRBJ2-4, with a weak D call TRBD2 (6 bases). CDR1 is MGHRA and CDR2 is YSYEKL in the germline V gene. Trimming removed 3 bases from V and 5 bases from J, with 8 bases in between. This CDR3 spans 13 amino acids. The CDR3 region is CASSHPGENIQYF. The CDR3 DNA reads TGCGCCAGCAGCCACCCGGGAGAAAACATTCAGTACTTC.

Comments on this clone: This same CDR3 is encoded by further DNA sequences in the sample. The CDR3 DNA follows: TGCAGCGTAGTAGCGGGAAGCTCCTACGAGCAGTACTTC. Its protein product is CSVVAGSSYEQYF. This rearrangement joins TRBV29-1 to TRBJ2-7; 8 bases are shared with TRBD2. V was pared by 6 bases and J by 0 bases, with 4 bases of the junction left unmatched. Germline V CDR1 and CDR2: SQVTM, ANQGSEA. This CDR3 is built from 13 residues.

This sequence joins TRBV6-5 and TRBJ2-7; perhaps TRBD2 as D (6 bases). This CDR3 has 15 residues. V shed 6 bases and J shed 4 bases, with 19 bases lying between them. Germline loops: CDR1 MNHEY, CDR2 SVGAGI. The CDR3: CASSSSHGSTYEQYF. The DNA for the CDR3 is TGTGCCAGCAGCTCCTCCCACGGGAGTACGTACGAGCAGTACTTC.

The CDR3 spells CASSPQKNGYEQYF. As DNA, the CDR3 is TGTGCCAGCAGCCCACAGAAGAATGGCTACGAGCAGTACTTC. The V and J genes are TRBV6-5 and TRBJ2-7; D unresolved. Trimming stripped 6 bases from V and 3 bases from J, with 15 bases between. The CDR3 length is 14 residues. CDR1 is MNHEY and CDR2 is SVGAGI in the germline V gene.

This chain uses TRBV6-1 with TRBJ1-1; D is undetermined. V gave up 11 bases and J gave up 0 bases, with 7 bases separating them. CDR1 MNHNS and CDR2 SASEGT come from the germline V gene. The CDR3 has 11 amino acids. This CDR3 reads CASRLNTEAFF. The CDR3 DNA reads TGTGCCTCGAGGTTGAACACTGAAGCTTTCTTT.

The V gene is TRBV30, the J gene TRBJ1-4, with D possibly being TRBD1 (6 bases). With 1 base removed from V and 1 base from J, the gap between germline ends came to 19 bases. Looked up from germline, CDR1 is GTSNPN and CDR2 is SVGIG (reference sequence). CDR3 length: 18 residues. The DNA for the CDR3 is TGTGCCTGGAGTGACTCAGGGGTGGCAAGTTTAACTAATGAAAAACTGTTTTTT. Its protein product is CAWSDSGVASLTNEKLFF.

The chain uses TRBV28 and TRBJ2-7; maybe TRBD2 (6 bases). The V end was cut by 7 bases, the J end by 2 bases, with 15 bases between. There are 14 residues in the CDR3. Germline V CDR1 and CDR2: MDHEN, SYDVKM. In DNA form, the CDR3 reads TGTGCCAGCATCCGACCCGGGGGTACCTACGAGCAGTACTTC. Translation gives CASIRPGGTYEQYF.

The chain has TRBV5-6 and TRBJ1-2, with 9 bases matching TRBD1. The germline gives CDR1 SGHDT, CDR2 YYEEEE. With V trimmed by 2 bases and J by 7 bases, 6 bases remained unmatched. The CDR3 spans 14 residues. CDR3 region: CASSFQQGASGYTF. The CDR3 DNA is TGTGCCAGCAGCTTTCAACAGGGGGCGAGTGGCTACACCTTC.

The V gene is TRBV7-2, the J gene TRBJ2-7; TRBD1 matches at 9 bases. Per the germline V gene, CDR1 is SGHTA and CDR2 is FQGNSA. This CDR3 region has 15 residues. V lost 6 bases to trimming and J lost 2 bases; unmatched junction nucleotides: 8. The CDR3 sequence is CASRSQGASPYEQYF. The DNA for the CDR3 is TGTGCCAGCAGGTCACAGGGGGCATCACCCTACGAGCAGTACTTC.

The V and J genes are TRBV5-4 and TRBJ2-5; TRBD2 might be the D (6 bases). CDR1 is SGHNT and CDR2 is YYREEE in the germline V gene (reference sequence). The CDR3 sequence is 17 residues long. Between the trimmed V and J ends, which lost 4 bases and 2 bases, there was a span of 21 bases. The CDR3, as DNA: TGTGCCAGCAGCCGGAAGACCAGGGACTCGTGGCAAGAGACCCAGTACTTC. Protein product: CASSRKTRDSWQETQYF.

The V and J genes are TRBV6-5 and TRBJ1-1; the match to TRBD1 covers 8 bases. CDR1 and CDR2 (germline): MNHEY, SVGAGI. With V trimmed by 6 bases and J by 1 base, 4 bases remained unmatched. The CDR3 contains 14 residues. The CDR3 is CASSRGQGNTEAFF. Written as DNA, the CDR3 is TGTGCCAGCAGCCGCGGACAGGGGAACACTGAAGCTTTCTTT.

This chain connects TRBV11-2 to TRBJ1-1; maybe TRBD1 (5 bases). V was pared by 0 bases and J by 3 bases, with 8 bases between. The CDR3 runs 14 residues. CDR1 and CDR2 from the germline V gene are SGHAT and FQNNGV. CDR3 amino acids: CASSLERGHTEAFF. The CDR3 DNA sequence: TGTGCCAGCAGCTTAGAAAGGGGCCACACTGAAGCTTTCTTT.

This chain links TRBV11-3 with TRBJ2-7; D call uncertain. Trimming took off 5 bases at V and 4 bases at J, with 12 bases between the two ends. Germline values: CDR1 SGHNT, CDR2 YENEEA. CDR3 length equals 13 residues. This CDR3 reads CASSQDFGYEQYF. The CDR3 DNA reads as TGTGCCAGCAGCCAAGATTTCGGGTACGAGCAGTACTTC.

The V and J genes are TRBV6-1 and TRBJ2-4, with 9 bases matching TRBD1. CDR3 length: 16 residues. Unmatched junction bases numbered 13, after V lost 4 bases and J lost 9 bases. Germline V lookup: CDR1 MNHNS, CDR2 SASEGT. DNA of the CDR3: TGTGCCAGCAGTGGAAACCCCGGGACAGGGTCAGGCATTCAGTACTTC. The encoded protein is CASSGNPGTGSGIQYF.

The chain uses TRBV11-2 and TRBJ2-1; 10 positions match TRBD1. The CDR3 runs 15 residues. With 4 bases clipped from V and 5 bases from J, the junction kept 5 bases outside the gene matches. In germline, CDR1 is SGHAT, CDR2 FQNNGV. The CDR3 region is CASSSPDRGNNEQFF. CDR3 DNA sequence: TGTGCCAGCAGCTCGCCGGACAGGGGGAACAATGAGCAGTTCTTC.

This chain joins TRBV27 and TRBJ2-4; a possible D gene is TRBD2 (5 bases). This CDR3 comprises 12 residues. Germline-derived CDR1 and CDR2 are MNHEY and SMNVEV (reference sequence). The V gene lost 5 bases and the J gene lost 8 bases, with 10 bases spanning the gap. The CDR3 region has the DNA TGTGCCAGCAGTCCAACCGGGGACATTCAGTACTTC. Amino acids: CASSPTGDIQYF.

This clone appeared a few times. V and J are TRBV18 and TRBJ2-4, with D perhaps matching TRBD2 (6 bases). V was pared by 3 bases and J by 5 bases, with 14 bases between. This CDR3 spans 15 amino acids. The germline CDR1 and CDR2 sequences are KGHSH and LQKENI. The CDR3 here is CASSPLGPGENIQYF. The DNA for the CDR3 is TGTGCCAGCTCACCTCTCGGCCCGGGGGAAAACATTCAGTACTTC.

The rearrangement joins TRBV7-7 to TRBJ2-3; no reliable D call. V lost 5 bases and J 1 base, leaving 13 bases between the germline ends. Germline V CDR1 and CDR2: SSHAT, FNYEAQ (reference sequence). This CDR3 spans 15 amino acids. The CDR3 sequence: CASSPTRAGTDTQYF. As DNA, the CDR3 is TGTGCCAGCAGCCCCACCCGTGCGGGCACAGATACGCAGTATTTT.

The table lists this clone with a count of one. The rearrangement joins TRBV7-9 to TRBJ2-4; 9 nucleotides agree with TRBD2. The CDR3 is 15 residues long. J was trimmed by 8 bases and V by 1 base; bases with no gene match: 6. Germline assignment: CDR1 SEHNR and CDR2 FQNEAQ (reference sequence). The CDR3 DNA sequence: TGTGCCAGCAGCTTAGAGGATGGCGGGAGGGACATTCAGTACTTC. Translation gives CASSLEDGGRDIQYF.

The chain uses TRBV28 and TRBJ2-3; D perhaps matches TRBD1 (5 bases). Trimming cost V 7 bases and J 2 bases, with 7 bases left between them. The CDR3 is made up of 12 amino acids. Germline values: CDR1 MDHEN, CDR2 SYDVKM. The CDR3 region has the DNA TGTGCCAGCAATGGGGCCACAGATACGCAGTATTTT. Amino acid sequence: CASNGATDTQYF. Based on the CDR3 plus reference TRBV28 and TRBJ2-3, the full variable domain is DVKVTQSSRYLVKRTGEKVFLECVQDMDHENMFWYRQDPGLGLRLIYFSYDVKMKEKGDIPEGYSVSREKKERFSLILESASTNQTSMYLCASNGATDTQYFGPGTRLTVL.

The chain joins TRBV11-2 to TRBJ1-2; TRBD1 agrees at 8 bases. CDR3 length: 15 residues. Germline V gene sequence: CDR1 SGHAT, CDR2 FQNNGV. V trimming: 2 bases; J trimming: 4 bases; junction bases outside the gene matches: 6. CDR3 DNA sequence: TGTGCCAGCAGCTTAAATCAGGGGGCCGTCTATGGCTACACCTTC. This encodes CASSLNQGAVYGYTF.

This chain connects TRBV5-1 to TRBJ2-5; perhaps TRBD2 as D (6 bases). The CDR3 consists of 17 residues. Germline assignment: CDR1 SGHRS and CDR2 YFSETQ. The V end lost 4 bases, the J end lost 1 base, and 20 bases lay between the germline ends. CDR3 nucleotide sequence: TGCGCCAGCAGCACGGCCGGGACTTTTGGATCCCAAGAGACCCAGTACTTC. Its protein is CASSTAGTFGSQETQYF.

The chain uses TRBV19 and TRBJ2-2; 7 nucleotides align to TRBD2. The CDR3 loop spans 14 amino acids. V lost 6 bases and J lost 5; bases outside the gene matches: 6. The germline CDR1 and CDR2 sequences are LNHDA and SQIVND (reference sequence). CDR3 residues: CASRGGRATGELFF. In DNA form, the CDR3 reads TGTGCCAGTAGGGGGGGGAGAGCGACCGGGGAGCTGTTTTTT.

The chain has TRBV19 and TRBJ2-2; D perhaps matches TRBD2 (6 bases). The ends were cut back, 4 bases at V and 1 base at J, with 13 bases in the middle. The germline V gene has CDR1 LNHDA and CDR2 SQIVND (reference sequence). The CDR3 sequence is 16 residues long. Written as DNA, the CDR3 is TGTGCCAGTAGTACGAGGGAGGCCGTGAACACCGGGGAGCTGTTTTTT. Translating it yields CASSTREAVNTGELFF.

V and J are TRBV28 and TRBJ1-1; no firm D call. Trimming took off 4 bases at V and 0 bases at J, with 3 bases between the two ends. Germline CDR1 is MDHEN and CDR2 is SYDVKM. CDR3 length equals 12 residues. The CDR3: CASSSMNTEAFF. Here the CDR3 DNA reads TGTGCCAGCAGTTCAATGAACACTGAAGCTTTCTTT.

The chain has TRBV16 and TRBJ1-1, with 11 bases aligning to TRBD1. This CDR3 region has 16 residues. V was pared by 4 bases and J by 4 bases, with 8 bases of the junction left unmatched. The germline gives CDR1 KGHSY, CDR2 FQNENV. The CDR3 DNA reads TGTGCCAGCAGCCCAATGAAAGGACAGGGGGCCACTGAAGCTTTCTTT. The encoded protein is CASSPMKGQGATEAFF.

The CDR3, as DNA: TGTACACAAAACAGGGACCAAGAGACCCAGTACTTC. The encoded protein is CTQNRDQETQYF. The chain couples TRBV5-6 to TRBJ2-5; D perhaps matches TRBD1 (6 bases). This CDR3 is 12 amino acids long. Germline V gives CDR1 SGHDT, CDR2 YYEEEE.

The chain recombines TRBV10-3 with TRBJ2-1; tentatively, D is TRBD2 (7 bases). The CDR3 loop spans 15 amino acids. Germline V gives CDR1 ENHRY, CDR2 SYGVKD. V lost 6 bases, J lost 2 bases, and 14 bases lay in between. CDR3 residues: CAIRQGGSPYNEQFF. The CDR3 DNA is TGTGCCATCAGACAGGGCGGGAGCCCCTACAATGAGCAGTTCTTC.

The table lists this clone with a count of one. CDR3 amino acids: CATRPSRDRLYNEQFF. The CDR3 DNA reads as TGTGCCACCAGACCCTCGCGGGATAGACTCTACAATGAGCAGTTCTTC. The gene calls are TRBV15 and TRBJ2-1; possibly TRBD2 for D (6 bases). This CDR3 has 16 amino acids. Trimming stripped 6 bases from V and 3 bases from J, with 18 bases between. Germline V CDR1 and CDR2: LNHNV, YYDKDF (reference sequence).